This T cell receptor beta chain was identified during a study of blood T cell repertoires in COVID-19. Study in general: From T cells, B-cell-depleted T cells, or PBMCs came the material, which was cDNA or gDNA.

There are 16 residues in the CDR3. Per the germline V gene, CDR1 is SGHRS and CDR2 is YFSETQ. V dropped 0 bases and J dropped 2; count of bases not matched to a gene: 3. Clones were sequenced by immunoSEQ multiplex PCR, and TCRdb holds only the in-frame ones, with some missing. The table shows a few hundred thousand clones, with approximately 87% occurring only once. This clone was seen once. Sequenced: PBMCs or T cells enriched from blood (not recorded which). The sequence was collected from a woman in her forties or fifties who had recovered from COVID-19. V and J are TRBV5-1 and TRBJ1-4; 8 bases map to TRBD1. CDR3 coding DNA: TGCGCCAGCAGCTTGGGGACAGGGTTTACTAATGAAAAACTGTTTTTT. This codes for CASSLGTGFTNEKLFF.